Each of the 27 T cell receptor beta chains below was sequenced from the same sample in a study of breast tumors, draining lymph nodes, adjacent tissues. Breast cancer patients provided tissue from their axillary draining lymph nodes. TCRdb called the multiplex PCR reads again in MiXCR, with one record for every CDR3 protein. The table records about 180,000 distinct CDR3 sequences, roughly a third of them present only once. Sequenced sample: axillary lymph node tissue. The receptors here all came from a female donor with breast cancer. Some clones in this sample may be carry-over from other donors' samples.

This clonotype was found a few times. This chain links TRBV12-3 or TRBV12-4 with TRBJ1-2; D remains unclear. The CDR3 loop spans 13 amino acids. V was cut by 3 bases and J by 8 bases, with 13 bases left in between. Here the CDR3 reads CASSFLQLGGYTF. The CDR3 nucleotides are TGTGCCAGCAGTTTCCTTCAACTGGGGGGCTACACCTTC.

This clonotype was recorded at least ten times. The CDR3 DNA follows: TGTGCCAGCAGCTCGACAGGCAATGAGCAGTTCTTC. This sequence encodes CASSSTGNEQFF. V gene TRBV7-9 combines with J gene TRBJ2-1; maybe TRBD1 (6 bases). The CDR3 runs 12 residues. Looked up from germline, CDR1 is SEHNR and CDR2 is FQNEAQ (reference sequence). V was trimmed by 4 bases and J by 6 bases, leaving 7 bases between them.

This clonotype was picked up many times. CDR3 residues: CAWSVGGTETQYF. CDR3 DNA sequence: TGTGCCTGGAGTGTTGGCGGTACGGAGACCCAGTACTTC. The chain joins TRBV30 to TRBJ2-5; no reliable D call. Deletions cut 0 bases from V and 5 bases from J, with 10 bases between. Germline CDR1 reads GTSNPN; CDR2 reads SVGIG (reference sequence). This CDR3 region has 13 residues.

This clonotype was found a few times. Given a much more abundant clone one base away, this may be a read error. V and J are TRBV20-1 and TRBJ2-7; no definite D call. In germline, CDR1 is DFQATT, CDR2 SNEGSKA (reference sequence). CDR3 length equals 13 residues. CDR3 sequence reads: CSATPPAHYAQYF. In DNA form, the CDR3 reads TGCAGTGCTACACCTCCGGCCCACTACGCGCAGTACTTC.

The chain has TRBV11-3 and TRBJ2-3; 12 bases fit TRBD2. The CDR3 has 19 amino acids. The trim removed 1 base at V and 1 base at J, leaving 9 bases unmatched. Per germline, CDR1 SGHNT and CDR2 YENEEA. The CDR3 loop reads CASSLASTSGGLGTDTQYF. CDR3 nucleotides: TGTGCCAGCAGCTTAGCGTCTACTAGCGGGGGGCTGGGCACAGATACGCAGTATTTT.

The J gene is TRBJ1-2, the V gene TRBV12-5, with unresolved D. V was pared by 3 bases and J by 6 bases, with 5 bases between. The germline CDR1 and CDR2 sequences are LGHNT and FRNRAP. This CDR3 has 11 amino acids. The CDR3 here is CASGFVNGYTF. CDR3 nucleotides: TGTGCTAGTGGTTTCGTAAATGGCTACACCTTC.

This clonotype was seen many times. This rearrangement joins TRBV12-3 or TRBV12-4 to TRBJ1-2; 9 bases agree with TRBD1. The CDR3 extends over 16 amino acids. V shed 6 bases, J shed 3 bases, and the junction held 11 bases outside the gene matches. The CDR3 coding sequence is TGTGCCAGCAGAGACGACCGGACAGGGGTAGACTATGGCTACACCTTC. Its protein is CASRDDRTGVDYGYTF.

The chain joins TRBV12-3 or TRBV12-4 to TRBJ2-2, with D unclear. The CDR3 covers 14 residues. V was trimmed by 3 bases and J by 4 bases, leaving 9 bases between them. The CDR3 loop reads CASSFGPSTGELFF. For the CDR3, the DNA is TGTGCCAGCAGTTTCGGACCCTCCACCGGGGAGCTGTTTTTT.

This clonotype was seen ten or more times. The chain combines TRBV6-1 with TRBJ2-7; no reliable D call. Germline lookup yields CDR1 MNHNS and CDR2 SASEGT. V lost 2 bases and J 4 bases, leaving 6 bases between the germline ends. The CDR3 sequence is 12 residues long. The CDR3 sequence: CASSEMAYEQYF. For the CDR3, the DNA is TGTGCCAGCAGTGAAATGGCTTACGAGCAGTACTTC.

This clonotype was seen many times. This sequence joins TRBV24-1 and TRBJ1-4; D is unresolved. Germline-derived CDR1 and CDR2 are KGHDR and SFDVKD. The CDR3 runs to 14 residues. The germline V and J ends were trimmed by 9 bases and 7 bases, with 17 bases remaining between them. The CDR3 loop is CATRNHPGGEKLFF. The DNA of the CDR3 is TGTGCCACCCGGAACCACCCAGGTGGTGAAAAACTGTTTTTT.

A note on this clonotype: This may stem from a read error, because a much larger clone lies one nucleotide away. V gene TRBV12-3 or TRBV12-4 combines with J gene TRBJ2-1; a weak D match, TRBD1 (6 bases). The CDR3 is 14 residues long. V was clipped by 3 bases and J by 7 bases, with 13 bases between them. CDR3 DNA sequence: TGTGCCAGCAGTTTCGCCTCCAGGGGTAATGAGCAGTTCTTC. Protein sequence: CASSFASRGNEQFF.

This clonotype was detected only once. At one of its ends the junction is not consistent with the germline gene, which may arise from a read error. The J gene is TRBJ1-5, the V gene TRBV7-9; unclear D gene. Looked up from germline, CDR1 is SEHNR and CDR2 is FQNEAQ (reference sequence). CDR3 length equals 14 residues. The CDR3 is CASSLITVNVNEQF. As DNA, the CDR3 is TGTGCCAGCAGCTTAATCACAGTAAACGTCAATGAGCAGTTT.

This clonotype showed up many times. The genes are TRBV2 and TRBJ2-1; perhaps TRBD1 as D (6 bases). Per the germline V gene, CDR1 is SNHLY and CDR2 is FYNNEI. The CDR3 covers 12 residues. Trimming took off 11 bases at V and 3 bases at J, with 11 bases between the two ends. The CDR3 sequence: CADRTYYNEQFF. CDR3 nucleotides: TGTGCCGACAGGACTTACTACAATGAGCAGTTCTTC.

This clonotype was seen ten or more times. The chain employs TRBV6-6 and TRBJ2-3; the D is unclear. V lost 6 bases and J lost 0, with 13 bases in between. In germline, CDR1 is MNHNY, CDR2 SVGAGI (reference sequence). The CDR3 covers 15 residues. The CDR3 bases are TGTGCCAGCAGGGATAGCTCGATAAGCACAGATACGCAGTATTTT. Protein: CASRDSSISTDTQYF.

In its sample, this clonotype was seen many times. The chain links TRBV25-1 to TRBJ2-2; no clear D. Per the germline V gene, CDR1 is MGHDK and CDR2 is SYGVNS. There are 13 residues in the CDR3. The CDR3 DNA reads TGTGCTATTTCTGTCAAACCCACCGGGGAGCTGTTTTTT. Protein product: CAISVKPTGELFF.

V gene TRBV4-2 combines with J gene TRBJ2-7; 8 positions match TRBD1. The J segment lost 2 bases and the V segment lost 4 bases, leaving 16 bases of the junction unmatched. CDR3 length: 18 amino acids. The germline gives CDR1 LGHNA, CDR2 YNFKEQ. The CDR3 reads CASSPPGTGPAATYEQYF. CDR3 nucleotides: TGTGCCAGCAGCCCCCCCGGGACAGGTCCGGCGGCTACCTACGAGCAGTACTTC.

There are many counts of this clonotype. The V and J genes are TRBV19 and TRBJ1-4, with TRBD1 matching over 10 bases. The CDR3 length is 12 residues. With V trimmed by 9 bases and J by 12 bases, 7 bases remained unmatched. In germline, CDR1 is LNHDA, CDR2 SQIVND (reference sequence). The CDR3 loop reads CASGQGVRQLFF. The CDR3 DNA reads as TGTGCCAGCGGACAGGGGGTAAGACAACTGTTTTTT.

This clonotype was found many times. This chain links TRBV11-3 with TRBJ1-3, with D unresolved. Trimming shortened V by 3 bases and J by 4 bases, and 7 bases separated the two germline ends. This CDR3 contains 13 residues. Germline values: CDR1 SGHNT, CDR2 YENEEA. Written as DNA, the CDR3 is TGTGCCAGCAGCTTCGGCGGAGGAAACACCATATATTTT. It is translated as CASSFGGGNTIYF.

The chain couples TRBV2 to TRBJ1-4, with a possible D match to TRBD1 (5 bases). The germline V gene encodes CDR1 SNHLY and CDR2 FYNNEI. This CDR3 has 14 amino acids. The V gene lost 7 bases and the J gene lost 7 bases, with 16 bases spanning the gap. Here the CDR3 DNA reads TGTGCCAGCAAGAAGGGAATGGACACTGAAAAACTGTTTTTT. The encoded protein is CASKKGMDTEKLFF.

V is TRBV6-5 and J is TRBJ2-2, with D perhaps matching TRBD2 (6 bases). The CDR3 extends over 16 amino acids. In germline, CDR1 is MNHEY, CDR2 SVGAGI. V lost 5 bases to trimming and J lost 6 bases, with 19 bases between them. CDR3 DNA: TGTGCCAGCAGTGAAGTGGCTAGCGCCCCCCCCGGGGAGCTGTTTTTT. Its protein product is CASSEVASAPPGELFF.

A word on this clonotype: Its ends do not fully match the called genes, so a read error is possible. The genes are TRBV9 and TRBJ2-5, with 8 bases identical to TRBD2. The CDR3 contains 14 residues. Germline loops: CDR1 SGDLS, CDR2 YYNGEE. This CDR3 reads CASSAYGGGETQSF. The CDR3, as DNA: TGTGCCAGCAGCGCCTACGGGGGGGGAGAGACCCAGTCCTTC.

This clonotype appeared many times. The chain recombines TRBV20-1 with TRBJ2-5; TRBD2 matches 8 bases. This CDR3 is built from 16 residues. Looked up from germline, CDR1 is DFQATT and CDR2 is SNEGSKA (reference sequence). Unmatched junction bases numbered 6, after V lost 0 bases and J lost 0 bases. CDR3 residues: CSARDLAGPYQETQYF. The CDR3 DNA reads TGCAGTGCTAGAGACCTAGCGGGCCCATACCAAGAGACCCAGTACTTC.

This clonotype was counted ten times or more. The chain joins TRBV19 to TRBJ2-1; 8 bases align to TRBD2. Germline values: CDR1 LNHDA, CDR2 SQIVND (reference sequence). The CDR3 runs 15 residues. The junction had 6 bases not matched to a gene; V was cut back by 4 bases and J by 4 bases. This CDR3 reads CASSRERGSYNEQFF. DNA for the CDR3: TGTGCCAGTAGTAGGGAGCGGGGGAGTTACAATGAGCAGTTCTTC.

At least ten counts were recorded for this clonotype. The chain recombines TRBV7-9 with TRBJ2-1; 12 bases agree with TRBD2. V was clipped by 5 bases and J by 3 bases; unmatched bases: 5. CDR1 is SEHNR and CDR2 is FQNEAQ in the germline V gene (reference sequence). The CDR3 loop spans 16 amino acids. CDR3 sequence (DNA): TGTGCCAGCAGCGTTACTAGCGGGAGGTTCTACAATGAGCAGTTCTTC. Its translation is CASSVTSGRFYNEQFF.

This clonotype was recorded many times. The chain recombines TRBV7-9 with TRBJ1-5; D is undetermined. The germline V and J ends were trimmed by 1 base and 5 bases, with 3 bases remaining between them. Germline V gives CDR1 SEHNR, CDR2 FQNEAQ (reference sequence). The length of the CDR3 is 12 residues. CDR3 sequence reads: CASSLGDQPQHF. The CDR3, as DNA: TGTGCCAGCAGCTTAGGAGATCAGCCCCAGCATTTT.

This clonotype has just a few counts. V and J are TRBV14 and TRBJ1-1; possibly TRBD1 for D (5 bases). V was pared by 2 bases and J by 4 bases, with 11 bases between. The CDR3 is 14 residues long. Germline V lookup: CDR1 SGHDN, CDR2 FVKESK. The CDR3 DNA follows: TGTGCCAGCAGCCAACAACTGGGGGGCACTGAAGCTTTCTTT. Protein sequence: CASSQQLGGTEAFF.

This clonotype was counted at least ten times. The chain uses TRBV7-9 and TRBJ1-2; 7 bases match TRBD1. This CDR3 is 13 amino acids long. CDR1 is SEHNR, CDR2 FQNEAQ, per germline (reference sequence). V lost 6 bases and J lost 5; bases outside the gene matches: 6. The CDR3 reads CASRPDRDYGYTF. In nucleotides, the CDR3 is TGTGCCAGCAGACCCGACAGGGATTATGGCTACACCTTC.